Below are 6 T cell receptor beta chains sequenced from a single sample in a study of CD8 T cells in Susac syndrome (dated by TCRdb to between 2017 and 2020). The library relied on the immunoSEQ multiplex PCR assay. RNA was extracted with the RNeasy kit and 0.5 to 1 ug was reverse transcribed using random hexamers. Clones were called with MiXCR by TCRdb after fastp trimmed the public reads at Q25, and only in-frame beta chains were retained. Duplicate CDR3 protein sequences are folded into a single record with the most common DNA and genes. A total of 130,000 to 150,000 distinct CDR3 sequences appear in this sample, roughly 95% of them only once. Over 0.07% of the sample goes to the ten largest clones. Sequencing used CD4+ T cells from PBMCs. The receptors derive from a human donor in good health.

This chain uses TRBV5-1 with TRBJ2-2, with 8 bases identical to TRBD1. The germline CDR1 and CDR2 sequences are SGHRS and YFSETQ. This CDR3 has 14 amino acids. Germline trimming cut 4 bases from V and 6 bases from J; bases unmatched to any gene: 5. CDR3: CASSAGGASGELFF. CDR3 nucleotides: TGCGCCAGCAGCGCAGGGGGCGCGTCCGGGGAGCTGTTTTTT.

This chain joins TRBV20-1 and TRBJ1-2; 8 bases are a match to TRBD1. The CDR3 loop spans 12 amino acids. J gave up 4 bases and V 5 bases, and 3 bases lay outside the gene matches. Germline lookup yields CDR1 DFQATT and CDR2 SNEGSKA (reference sequence). The CDR3 region is CSALDRAYGYTF. As DNA, the CDR3 is TGCAGTGCTTTGGACAGGGCCTATGGCTACACCTTC.

This chain connects TRBV12-3 or TRBV12-4 to TRBJ2-7; no clear D gene. This CDR3 is 13 amino acids long. V was trimmed by 8 bases and J by 5 bases, leaving 16 bases between them. The CDR3 spells CASSSISTNEQYF. CDR3 DNA sequence: TGTGCCAGCTCCTCCATTTCCACCAACGAGCAGTACTTC.

This rearrangement joins TRBV7-2 to TRBJ1-5; D is unresolved. The CDR3 extends over 14 amino acids. Trimming left V 3 bases short and J 6 bases short, with 12 bases between. Germline CDR1 is SGHTA and CDR2 is FQGNSA. This chain's CDR3 is CASSFSGRSQPQHF. CDR3 sequence (DNA): TGTGCCAGCAGCTTCTCTGGCAGGAGTCAGCCCCAGCATTTT.

This sequence joins TRBV7-9 and TRBJ1-1; perhaps TRBD1 as D (5 bases). CDR1 is SEHNR, CDR2 FQNEAQ, per germline (reference sequence). This CDR3 has 13 residues. Deletions cut 11 bases from V and 1 base from J, with 14 bases between. Written as DNA, the CDR3 is TGTGCCCTACAGAATACAGGGAACACTGAAGCTTTCTTT. Encoded protein: CALQNTGNTEAFF.

The chain employs TRBV28 and TRBJ2-5; tentatively, D is TRBD1 (6 bases). Trimming removed 6 bases from V and 7 bases from J, with 27 bases in between. Germline V gene sequence: CDR1 MDHEN, CDR2 SYDVKM. The length of the CDR3 is 17 residues. Here the CDR3 reads CASRPFTGRVVKGTQYF. The CDR3, as DNA: TGTGCCAGCAGACCCTTTACAGGGCGGGTGGTGAAGGGGACCCAGTACTTC.